The clone carrying this TCR beta chain was seen only a few times. V gave up 2 bases and J gave up 8 bases, with 11 bases separating them. The germline gives CDR1 SGDLS, CDR2 YYNGEE. The CDR3 totals 13 residues. These data belong to a study of blood T cell repertoires in COVID-19. Background on the study: The study drew acute and convalescent COVID-19 samples from the United States, Italy and Spain. The analysed material was cDNA or gDNA that came from T cells, B-cell-depleted T cells, or PBMCs.

In the original processing: Researchers report that nucleated cell counts were estimated from reference gene primer amplification. Sequenced by immunoSEQ multiplex PCR; TCRdb stores in-frame clones only, minus some. For V, J and clone size, that table is used; D and trimming come from the DNA. The table includes approximately 200,000 clones, 80% to 90% detected once. Sequences were obtained from peripheral blood. This rearrangement joins TRBV9 to TRBJ2-1; TRBD2 might be the D (5 bases). The sequence was collected from a middle-aged man with acute or convalescent COVID-19. The CDR3 sequence: CASSVGERDEQFF. The CDR3 DNA is TGTGCCAGCAGCGTCGGGGAGAGGGATGAGCAGTTCTTC.